The clone carrying this TCR beta chain was detected once. The source of the sample is a study of blood T cell repertoires in COVID-19. On the study more broadly: The cDNA or gDNA used as material had been derived from T cells, B-cell-depleted T cells, or PBMCs.

In the source study's methods: Estimates of nucleated cell counts were drawn from the amplification of reference gene primers. Clones were read by immunoSEQ multiplex PCR, and TCRdb kept only the in-frame ones, dropping some. V and J calls and clone size are given by that table; D and trimming were obtained from the DNA. The table includes under 350,000 clones, approximately 90% detected once. The CDR3 extends over 17 amino acids. The ends lost 4 bases at V and 0 bases at J; junction bases unmatched: 9. The sample comprised peripheral blood. The chain combines TRBV23-1 with TRBJ2-7, with TRBD1 matching over 10 bases. TRBV23-1 is placed among ORFs of uncertain function. The sequence was collected from a middle-aged man with acute or convalescent COVID-19. The DNA for the CDR3 is TGCGCCAGCAGTCCCCCGGGACAGGGGACTCCCTCCTACGAGCAGTACTTC. Translating gives CASSPPGQGTPSYEQYF.